These T cell receptor beta chains were read from a single sample in a study of long-term antiretroviral therapy in people with HIV. The protocol was immunoSEQ multiplex PCR, while the TCRdb copy is restricted to in-frame clones and leaves out a portion. The sample has about 39,000 clones, 86% seen once. The sample here was unsorted PBMCs, taken 1.2 years after starting antiretroviral therapy. The receptors shown here come from a woman in her fifties or sixties with HIV. CDR3s include the opening cysteine and the closing phenylalanine or tryptophan. The D gene is left open where the match is weak. Clone size, where shown, is once, few, many, or a class for clones that have expanded.

DNA: TGCAGCGTTGAAGCTCGGAACACTGAAGCTTTCTTT; CDR3: CSVEARNTEAFF; size: .; V: TRBV29-1; J: TRBJ1-1; D: .
DNA: TGTGCCAGTAGTCCTCGCCAACAGGGGGCGGACACTGAAGCTTTCTTT; CDR3: CASSPRQQGADTEAFF; size: .; V: TRBV19; J: TRBJ1-1; D: TRBD1
DNA: TGCAGCGGGAGCAGGGTCAATGAGCAGTTCTTC; CDR3: CSGSRVNEQFF; size: .; V: TRBV29-1; J: TRBJ2-1; D: .
DNA: TGTGCCAGCAACCACCGAGACAGGGCTACCGAAGCTTTCTTT; CDR3: CASNHRDRATEAFF; size: .; V: TRBV7-8; J: TRBJ1-1; D: TRBD1
DNA: TGTGCCAGCAGCTTGGCCGGGACAGGGGGCGTTCAGCCCCAGCATTTT; CDR3: CASSLAGTGGVQPQHF; size: .; V: TRBV5-5; J: TRBJ1-5; D: TRBD1
DNA: TGCAGCGCCCGGGACAGGGACGGCAATGAGCAGTTCTTC; CDR3: CSARDRDGNEQFF; size: .; V: TRBV29-1; J: TRBJ2-1; D: TRBD1
DNA: TGTGCCGCGGGGCGGGGATACACCGGGGAGCTGTTTTTT; CDR3: CAAGRGYTGELFF; size: .; V: TRBV9; J: TRBJ2-2; D: .
DNA: TGTGCCATCAGTGAAGTAGGGGGCCCGGGCAATGAGCAGTTCTTC; CDR3: CAISEVGGPGNEQFF; size: once; V: TRBV10-3; J: TRBJ2-1; D: TRBD1
DNA: TGTGCCAGCAGTTTCAGGGTCCTAGCCATTGAGTACTTC; CDR3: CASSFRVLAIEYF; size: .; V: TRBV28; J: TRBJ2-7; D: .
DNA: TGCGCCAGCAGCCTACTAAAATCGGACGTCGTCTATGGCTACACCTTC; CDR3: CASSLLKSDVVYGYTF; size: .; V: TRBV4-1; J: TRBJ1-2; D: .
DNA: TGTGCCAGCAGTTTATCGCCGGGGGCAGGGTATGGCTACACCTTC; CDR3: CASSLSPGAGYGYTF; size: .; V: TRBV27; J: TRBJ1-2; D: .
DNA: TGTGCCAGCTCGACAGGTTCTTACACCGGGGAGCTGTTTTTT; CDR3: CASSTGSYTGELFF; size: .; V: TRBV14; J: TRBJ2-2; D: .
DNA: TGTGCCATCAGTCTAGCGGGGCCCGGGGATACGCAGTATTTT; CDR3: CAISLAGPGDTQYF; size: .; V: TRBV10-3; J: TRBJ2-3; D: TRBD2
DNA: TGTGCCAGCACCAGAGCCTACTCGAATGAAAAACTGTTTTTT; CDR3: CASTRAYSNEKLFF; size: .; V: TRBV7-2; J: TRBJ1-4; D: .
DNA: TGTGCCAGCAGCCTCCGGACAGGGCGTTGGACTGAAGCTTTCTTT; CDR3: CASSLRTGRWTEAFF; size: .; V: TRBV5-4; J: TRBJ1-1; D: TRBD1
DNA: TGTGCCAGCAGCCGCATAATTGGACAGGGCCCGAACACCGGGGAGCTGTTTTTT; CDR3: CASSRIIGQGPNTGELFF; size: .; V: TRBV7-3; J: TRBJ2-2; D: TRBD1
DNA: TGTGCCAGCAGCGCCGCGGGGGACTCATTAATGAGCACAGATACGCAGTATTTT; CDR3: CASSAAGDSLMSTDTQYF; size: .; V: TRBV9; J: TRBJ2-3; D: TRBD2
DNA: TGTGCCAGCTCACCAGGACAGATGTATAATTCACCCCTCCACTTT; CDR3: CASSPGQMYNSPLHF; size: once; V: TRBV18; J: TRBJ1-6; D: .
DNA: TGTGCCAGCAGTGTTTCAGACACGAACACTGAAGCTTTCTTT; CDR3: CASSVSDTNTEAFF; size: .; V: TRBV25-1; J: TRBJ1-1; D: .